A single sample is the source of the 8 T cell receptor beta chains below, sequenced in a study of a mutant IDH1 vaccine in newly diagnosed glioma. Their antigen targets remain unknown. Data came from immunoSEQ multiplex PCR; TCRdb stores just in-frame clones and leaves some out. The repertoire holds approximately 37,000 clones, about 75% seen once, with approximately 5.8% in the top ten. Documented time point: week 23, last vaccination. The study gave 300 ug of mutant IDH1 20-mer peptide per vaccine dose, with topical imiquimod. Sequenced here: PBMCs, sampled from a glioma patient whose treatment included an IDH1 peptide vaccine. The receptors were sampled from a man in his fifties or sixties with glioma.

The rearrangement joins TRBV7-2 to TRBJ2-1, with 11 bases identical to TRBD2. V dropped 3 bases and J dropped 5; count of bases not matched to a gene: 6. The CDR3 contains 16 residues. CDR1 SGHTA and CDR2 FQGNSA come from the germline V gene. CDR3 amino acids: CASSLALAGGHNEQFF. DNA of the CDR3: TGTGCCAGCAGCTTGGCCCTAGCGGGGGGTCACAATGAGCAGTTCTTC.

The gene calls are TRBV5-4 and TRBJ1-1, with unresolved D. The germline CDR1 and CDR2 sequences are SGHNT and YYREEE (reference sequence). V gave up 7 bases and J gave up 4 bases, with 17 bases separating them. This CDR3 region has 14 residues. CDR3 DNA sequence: TGTGCCAGCTTCGAAACCGGGTGGGGCACTGAAGCTTTCTTT. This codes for CASFETGWGTEAFF.

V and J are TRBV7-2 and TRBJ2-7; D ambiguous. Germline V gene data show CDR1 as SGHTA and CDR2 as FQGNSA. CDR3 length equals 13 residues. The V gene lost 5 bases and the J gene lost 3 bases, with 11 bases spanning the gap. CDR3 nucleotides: TGTGCCAGCAGCCCCCTCGAAGTCTACGAGCAGTACTTC. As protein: CASSPLEVYEQYF.

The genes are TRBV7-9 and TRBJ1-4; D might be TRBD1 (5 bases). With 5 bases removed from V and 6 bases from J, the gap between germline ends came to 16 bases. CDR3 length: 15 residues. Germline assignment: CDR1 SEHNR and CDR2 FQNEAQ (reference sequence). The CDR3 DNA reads TGTGCCAGCAGCGCCCCCGGGACGGCAGATGAAAAACTGTTTTTT. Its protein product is CASSAPGTADEKLFF.

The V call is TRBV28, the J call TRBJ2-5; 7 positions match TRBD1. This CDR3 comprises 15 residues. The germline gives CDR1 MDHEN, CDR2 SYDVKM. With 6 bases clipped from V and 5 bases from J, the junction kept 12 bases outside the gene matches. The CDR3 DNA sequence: TGTGCCAGCAGCCTACCCCGACAGGGTTGGGAGACCCAGTACTTC. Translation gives CASSLPRQGWETQYF.

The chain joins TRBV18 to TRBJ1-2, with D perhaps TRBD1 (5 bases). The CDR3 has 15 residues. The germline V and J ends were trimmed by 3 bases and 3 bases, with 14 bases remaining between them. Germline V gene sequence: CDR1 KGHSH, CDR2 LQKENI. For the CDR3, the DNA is TGTGCCAGCTCACCGCAGGGAGCTGGCGACTATGGCTACACCTTC. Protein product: CASSPQGAGDYGYTF. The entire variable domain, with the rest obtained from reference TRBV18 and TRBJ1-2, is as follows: NAGVMQNPRHLVRRRGQEARLRCSPMKGHSHVYWYRQLPEEGLKFMVYLQKENIIDESGMPKERFSAEFPKEGPSILRIQQVVRGDSAAYFCASSPQGAGDYGYTFGSGTRLTVV.

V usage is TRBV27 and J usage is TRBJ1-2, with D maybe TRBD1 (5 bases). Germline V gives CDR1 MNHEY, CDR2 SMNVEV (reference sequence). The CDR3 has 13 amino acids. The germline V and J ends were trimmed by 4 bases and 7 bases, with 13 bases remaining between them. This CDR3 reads CASSSTGSGGYTF. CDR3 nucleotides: TGTGCCAGCAGTTCCACAGGTTCTGGTGGCTACACCTTC.

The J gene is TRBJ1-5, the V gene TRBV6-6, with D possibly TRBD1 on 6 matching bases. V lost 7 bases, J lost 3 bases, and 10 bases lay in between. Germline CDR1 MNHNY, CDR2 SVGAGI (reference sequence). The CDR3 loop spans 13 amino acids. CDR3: CASKGEYNQPQHF. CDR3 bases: TGTGCCAGCAAGGGGGAATACAATCAGCCCCAGCATTTT.